This passage covers 20 T cell receptor beta chains from one sample sequenced in a study of cytomegalovirus exposure and HLA in healthy donors. PCR amplification relied on 60 Vbeta primers (plus 13 Jbeta primers). Here immunoSEQ multiplex PCR was the method, and the copy in TCRdb shows in-frame clones only, minus some. The sample records 150,000 to 250,000 clones, approximately 78% being singletons. The specimen sequenced was PBMCs. These receptors originate from a woman aged 45-59 years in good health and CMV-seropositive.

This chain links TRBV4-1 with TRBJ1-5, with 8 nucleotides matching TRBD1. CDR1 and CDR2 from the germline V gene are MGHRA and YSYEKL. This CDR3 comprises 15 residues. V shed 4 bases and J 0 bases; nucleotides not matched to a gene: 2. Here the CDR3 reads CASSLRGLSNQPQHF. The CDR3 nucleotides are TGCGCCAGCAGCCTCAGGGGGCTTAGCAATCAGCCCCAGCATTTT.

In its sample, this clone was seen a few times. The CDR3 bases are TGTGCAAGTCGCTTAGGGGGAAAGAGGACACCGCAGATAAGGACGCAGTATTTT. Translated: CASRLGGKRTPQIRTQYF. V usage is TRBV12-2 and J usage is TRBJ2-3; TRBD1 is the table's D call and was not checked against the DNA. TRBV12-2 is a recognized pseudogene. This CDR3 has 18 residues.

The CDR3 spells CASSTGQGADEKLFF. The CDR3 bases are TGCGCCAGCAGCACGGGACAGGGGGCTGATGAAAAACTGTTTTTT. The gene calls are TRBV5-1 and TRBJ1-4; 12 positions match TRBD1. The junction had 4 bases not matched to a gene; V was cut back by 4 bases and J by 6 bases. The CDR3 consists of 15 residues. Germline V gene sequence: CDR1 SGHRS, CDR2 YFSETQ.

The rearrangement uses TRBV10-1 and TRBJ2-3; D possibly corresponds to TRBD1 (6 bases). The V gene's germline CDR1 is WNHNN and CDR2 SYGVQD (reference sequence). This CDR3 region has 15 residues. Trimming stripped 3 bases from V and 2 bases from J, with 12 bases between. The CDR3 region is CASSDGRDITDTQYF. The CDR3 nucleotides are TGCGCCAGCAGTGACGGCAGGGACATCACAGATACGCAGTATTTT.

The V gene is TRBV7-8, the J gene TRBJ2-7; the D gene is possibly TRBD1 (6 bases). Trimming took 1 base from V and 2 from J, leaving 12 bases between them. From germline, CDR1 is SGHVS and CDR2 FQNEAQ. The CDR3 spans 15 residues. The CDR3 is CASSLDGTRTYEQYF. DNA for the CDR3: TGTGCCAGCAGCTTAGACGGGACACGCACCTACGAGCAGTACTTC. The variable domain in full, completed from reference TRBV7-8 and TRBJ2-7, reads GAGVSQSPRYKVAKRGQDVALRCDPISGHVSLFWYQQALGQGPEFLTYFQNEAQLDKSGLPSDRFFAERPEGSVSTLKIQRTQQEDSAVYLCASSLDGTRTYEQYFGPGTRLTVT.

The gene calls are TRBV5-4 and TRBJ1-6, with D possibly matching TRBD1 (6 bases). This CDR3 contains 18 residues. Trimming left V 3 bases short and J 5 bases short, with 21 bases between. Looked up from germline, CDR1 is SGHNT and CDR2 is YYREEE (reference sequence). Here the CDR3 DNA reads TGTGCCAGCAGCTCCCTGGGGGCGGGCCCCCTCGATAATTCACCCCTCCACTTT. Translating gives CASSSLGAGPLDNSPLHF.

This clone has only one observation. The chain employs TRBV5-1 and TRBJ2-1; 8 bases agree with TRBD1. V gave up 1 base and J gave up 8 bases; unmatched junction bases: 8. The germline CDR1 and CDR2 sequences are SGHRS and YFSETQ. The CDR3 has 15 residues. The CDR3 DNA reads TGCGCCAGCAGCTTGCAGCCAGGGGGCGGGTATGAGCAGTTCTTC. This gives the protein CASSLQPGGGYEQFF.

The rearrangement uses TRBV7-9 and TRBJ1-1; D possibly corresponds to TRBD1 (6 bases). The CDR3 sequence is 13 residues long. Germline V gene sequence: CDR1 SEHNR, CDR2 FQNEAQ (reference sequence). The V end was cut by 0 bases, the J end by 9 bases, with 11 bases between. The CDR3 spells CASSLAQTGQAFF. CDR3 coding DNA: TGTGCCAGCAGCTTAGCCCAGACAGGCCAAGCTTTCTTT.

V and J are TRBV13 and TRBJ2-1; 10 nucleotides line up with TRBD1. The CDR3 spans 15 residues. In germline, CDR1 is PRHDT, CDR2 FYEKMQ (reference sequence). The J segment lost 2 bases and the V segment lost 5 bases, leaving 3 bases of the junction unmatched. DNA for the CDR3: TGTGCCAGCAGCCCCGGGACAGGGGCCTACAATGAGCAGTTCTTC. The encoded protein is CASSPGTGAYNEQFF.

This clone was found a few times. The chain carries TRBV7-9 and TRBJ1-2; no definite D call. The length of the CDR3 is 13 residues. The V gene lost 5 bases and the J gene lost 0 bases, with 7 bases spanning the gap. Germline CDR1 and CDR2: SEHNR and FQNEAQ (reference sequence). CDR3 in DNA: TGTGCCAGCAGCCTTGCGTCTAACTATGGCTACACCTTC. It translates to CASSLASNYGYTF. Using reference TRBV7-9 and TRBJ1-2 for the parts outside the CDR3, the full variable domain is DTGVSQNPRHKITKRGQNVTFRCDPISEHNRLYWYRQTLGQGPEFLTYFQNEAQLEKSRLLSDRFSAERPKGSFSTLEIQRTEQGDSAMYLCASSLASNYGYTFGSGTRLTVV.

This sequence joins TRBV9 and TRBJ1-2, with TRBD1 matching 9 bases. The length of the CDR3 is 15 residues. Germline V gives CDR1 SGDLS, CDR2 YYNGEE. V lost 3 bases and J lost 4; bases outside the gene matches: 7. The CDR3 DNA follows: TGTGCCAGCAGCGCGGGACAGGGATCGGGCTATGGCTACACCTTC. Its protein is CASSAGQGSGYGYTF.

This chain connects TRBV6-1 to TRBJ1-5; no clear D gene. CDR3 length: 15 amino acids. Germline-derived CDR1 and CDR2 are MNHNS and SASEGT. Trimming left V 6 bases short and J 0 bases short, with 12 bases between. Here the CDR3 DNA reads TGTGCCAGCAGCAGAGGGCAGGTTAGCAATCAGCCCCAGCATTTT. It yields the protein CASSRGQVSNQPQHF.

The chain joins TRBV9 to TRBJ2-5, with 7 bases that match TRBD2. Trimming cost V 4 bases and J 5 bases; bases outside gene matches: 5. Per germline, CDR1 SGDLS and CDR2 YYNGEE. The CDR3 spans 13 residues. This CDR3 is CASSTGRWETQYF. CDR3 coding DNA: TGTGCCAGCAGCACCGGGAGGTGGGAGACCCAGTACTTC.

The chain recombines TRBV2 with TRBJ2-2; 8 bases agree with TRBD2. Germline CDR1 SNHLY, CDR2 FYNNEI. The V gene end was trimmed by 6 bases and the J gene end by 0 bases; junction bases not matched to a gene: 3. CDR3 length equals 15 residues. CDR3 nucleotide sequence: TGTGCCAGCAGGAGTAGCGGGACGAACACCGGGGAGCTGTTTTTT. This encodes CASRSSGTNTGELFF.

As concerns this clone: One end of the junction is discordant with germline, which a read error may explain. J is TRBJ2-7 and V is TRBV7-9; D is unresolved. The CDR3 has 12 residues. Germline values: CDR1 SEHNR, CDR2 FQNEAQ (reference sequence). The chain's CDR3 is CSSSFATYEQYF. For the CDR3, the DNA is TGTTCCAGCAGCTTCGCGACCTACGAGCAGTACTTC.

The chain joins TRBV7-8 to TRBJ2-1; D call uncertain. V shed 5 bases and J shed 8 bases, with 7 bases lying between them. Germline loops: CDR1 SGHVS, CDR2 FQNEAQ. The CDR3 is made up of 11 amino acids. The CDR3 DNA reads TGTGCCAGCAGCCCGTTAGATGAGCAGTTCTTC. Its protein product is CASSPLDEQFF.

The V call is TRBV19, the J call TRBJ1-2; perhaps TRBD1 as D (6 bases). Germline CDR1 and CDR2: LNHDA and SQIVND (reference sequence). Trimming left V 5 bases short and J 0 bases short, with 13 bases between. The CDR3 totals 15 residues. CDR3 region: CASSPRGYSNYGYTF. DNA for the CDR3: TGTGCCAGTAGTCCCAGGGGATACTCTAACTATGGCTACACCTTC.

Details on this clone: Distinct nucleotide sequences in the sample also encode this CDR3. The CDR3 nucleotides are TGTGCCAGCAACCGACAGGGGACAAACACTGAAGCTTTCTTT. Its translation: CASNRQGTNTEAFF. This sequence joins TRBV6-5 and TRBJ1-1, with 8 bases matching TRBD1. CDR1 is MNHEY and CDR2 is SVGAGI in the germline V gene. V shed 7 bases, J shed 2 bases, and the junction held 6 bases outside the gene matches. This CDR3 contains 14 residues.

The chain employs TRBV28 and TRBJ1-4; D gene unclear. The CDR3 contains 12 residues. The V end lost 5 bases, the J end lost 5 bases, and 6 bases lay between the germline ends. Germline values: CDR1 MDHEN, CDR2 SYDVKM. CDR3 amino acids: CASSTINEKLFF. Here the CDR3 DNA reads TGTGCCAGCAGTACTATCAATGAAAAACTGTTTTTT. Based on the CDR3 plus reference TRBV28 and TRBJ1-4, the full variable domain is DVKVTQSSRYLVKRTGEKVFLECVQDMDHENMFWYRQDPGLGLRLIYFSYDVKMKEKGDIPEGYSVSREKKERFSLILESASTNQTSMYLCASSTINEKLFFGSGTQLSVL.

The V gene is TRBV4-1, the J gene TRBJ2-4; possibly TRBD2 for D (5 bases). CDR3 length: 15 amino acids. Germline V lookup: CDR1 MGHRA, CDR2 YSYEKL. The germline V and J ends were trimmed by 2 bases and 0 bases, with 8 bases remaining between them. CDR3 protein: CASSQLGVAKNIQYF. In DNA, the CDR3 is TGCGCCAGCAGCCAACTCGGGGTAGCCAAAAACATTCAGTACTTC.